This T cell receptor beta chain was sequenced in a study of T cells expressing NK-cell markers. The overall study: The TCR beta repertoires were obtained from sorted CD3+CD56+NKG2C+, CD3+CD56+NKG2C- and CD3+CD56-NKG2C+ T cells. With respect to HCMV, seven of the eight sequenced donors were seropositive, and one was seronegative. General study points: The leading position in the CD3+CD56-NKG2C+ fraction of a few donors also went to these clonotypes.

Remarks on this clonotype: What it binds is unknown.

What made the TCR beta cDNA was 5'RACE template switching with UMIs. TCRdb reprocessed the 5' RACE reads and stores each CDR3 protein as one record, lacking DNA. This sample's table reports a few hundred thousand distinct CDR3 sequences. The CDR3 spans 16 residues. Germline CDR1 SGHRS, CDR2 YFSETQ. Sequencing used blood T cells: a sorted CD56 or NKG2C T cell subset, CD4+ or CD8+ T cells, or bulk PBMC T cells (not recorded which). The source is a man aged 18-70 years in good health. V gene TRBV5-1 combines with J gene TRBJ2-2; as DNA is missing, the TRBD1 call by TCRdb cannot be tested. CDR3 residues: CASSFVSGSNTGELFF.